The source of this T cell receptor (beta chain) is a study of T cell responses to AZD1222 COVID-19 vaccine. Background on the study: Second doses that came at about 4 or about 12 weeks were put together. Regarding the study as a whole: The donors showed a predominance of white British ancestry and of females, with possible underestimation of clonal diversity. At study baseline, merely roughly 6 AZD1222 recipients were seropositive. Scientists sampled the repertoires only once the peak T cell response had passed.

With respect to this clone: Its antigen remains unknown.

Produced via immunoSEQ multiplex PCR; TCRdb's table is partial and in-frame only. The data hold some 150,000 clones, with about 95% observed a single time. This CDR3 contains 16 residues. Germline V lookup: CDR1 MNHEY, CDR2 SMNVEV (reference sequence). V gave up 6 bases and J gave up 0 bases; unmatched junction bases: 8. This receptor was taken from an adult in good health. The chain recombines TRBV27 with TRBJ2-3; 8 nucleotides agree with TRBD2. Source: peripheral blood, taken on day 0 of AZD1222 vaccination. Here the CDR3 reads CASRAIAGSSTDTQYF. The CDR3 DNA is TGTGCCAGCAGGGCCATAGCGGGGTCTAGCACAGATACGCAGTATTTT.